This T cell receptor (beta chain) was identified in a study of chemoradiotherapy in HPV16-positive cancers. V was cut by 5 bases and J by 4 bases, with 9 bases left in between. Germline V gene data show CDR1 as MDHEN and CDR2 as SYDVKM. The CDR3 sequence is 13 residues long. Produced via immunoSEQ multiplex PCR; TCRdb's table is partial and in-frame only. The table records approximately 5,400 clones, more than 65% of them present only once. The chain carries TRBV28 and TRBJ1-3, with D hard to call. Here the sequenced sample was tumor tissue, taken from a patient who underwent chemoradiotherapy. This receptor was obtained from a human donor with HPV-associated anogenital cancer. The CDR3 DNA sequence: TGTGCCAGCAGTGAAGTTAACGGAAACACCATATATTTT. Translating it yields CASSEVNGNTIYF.